This TCR beta chain was recovered during a study of blood T cell repertoires in COVID-19. The study recruited people aged 18 to 89 years across approximately 23 US areas. Participant-given clinical history determined each cohort assignment. V was cut by 3 bases and J by 5 bases, with 10 bases left in between. Germline assignment: CDR1 LGHDT and CDR2 YNNKEL (reference sequence). CDR3 length: 13 residues. The repertoire was sequenced with immunoSEQ multiplex PCR; TCRdb's copy has only in-frame clones and lacks some. The sample shows about 140,000 clones, about 82% of them seen only once. The TCR comes from a woman in her thirties or forties who had recovered from COVID-19. The chain recombines TRBV3-1 (or the pseudogene TRBV3-2) with TRBJ1-2; a possible D gene is TRBD1 (5 bases). Sample: PBMCs or T cells enriched from blood (not recorded which). CDR3 protein: CASSQNRQYGYTF. The CDR3 DNA follows: TGTGCCAGCAGCCAGAATAGACAGTATGGCTACACCTTC.